This entry lists 17 T cell receptor beta chains sequenced from one sample in a study of blood T cell repertoires in COVID-19. Clones were sequenced by immunoSEQ multiplex PCR, and TCRdb holds only the in-frame ones, with some missing. Of roughly 120,000 clones detected, over 80% appear once; the ten largest clones hold approximately 1.1%. Sequences were obtained from peripheral blood. These receptors were obtained from a human donor in a cohort sampled during active COVID-19.

The V call is TRBV5-1, the J call TRBJ1-1; D remains unclear. V lost 4 bases and J 7 bases, leaving 14 bases between the germline ends. The CDR3 has 13 residues. In germline, CDR1 is SGHRS, CDR2 YFSETQ. In nucleotides, the CDR3 is TGCGCCAGCAGCCCCACGGCGGGGATTGAAGCTTTCTTT. This translates into CASSPTAGIEAFF.

The chain recombines TRBV5-4 with TRBJ2-2; D perhaps matches TRBD1 (6 bases). This CDR3 spans 15 amino acids. Per germline, CDR1 SGHNT and CDR2 YYREEE (reference sequence). Between the trimmed V and J ends, which lost 0 bases and 1 base, there was a span of 7 bases. CDR3 bases: TGTGCCAGCAGCTTGGGGACAGTGAACACCGGGGAGCTGTTTTTT. Translated, it gives CASSLGTVNTGELFF.

The CDR3 spells CASSQEMTSGNTGELFF. CDR3 DNA sequence: TGTGCCAGCAGCCAGGAAATGACTAGCGGGAACACCGGGGAGCTGTTTTTT. This sequence joins TRBV4-2 and TRBJ2-2; 9 nucleotides align to TRBD2. Germline V gene lookup returns CDR1 LGHNA and CDR2 YNFKEQ. This CDR3 has 17 amino acids. With V trimmed by 3 bases and J by 1 base, 6 bases remained unmatched.

The chain combines TRBV4-1 with TRBJ1-4; D unresolved. The CDR3 consists of 15 residues. V was pared by 4 bases and J by 0 bases, with 9 bases between. Germline CDR1 is MGHRA and CDR2 is YSYEKL. The CDR3: CASSPFIATNEKLFF. For the CDR3, the DNA is TGCGCCAGCAGCCCCTTTATTGCAACTAATGAAAAACTGTTTTTT.

The chain is built from TRBV7-3 and TRBJ2-1; TRBD2 matches 7 bases. The CDR3 covers 15 residues. V lost 2 bases and J lost 8; bases outside the gene matches: 9. Germline loops: CDR1 SGHTA, CDR2 FQGTGA. The CDR3 DNA reads TGTGCCAGCAGCTTATTTTCGGGAGGCGGGTATGAGCAGTTCTTC. The encoded protein is CASSLFSGGGYEQFF.

This sequence joins TRBV19 and TRBJ1-2; tentatively, D is TRBD1 (5 bases). Germline values: CDR1 LNHDA, CDR2 SQIVND (reference sequence). This CDR3 region has 15 residues. Trimming pared 0 bases from V and 7 bases from J, leaving 15 bases between. The CDR3 DNA reads TGTGCCAGTAGTATAGATTCCGGGGGTCCCGGTGGCTACACCTTC. It yields the protein CASSIDSGGPGGYTF.

This rearrangement joins TRBV29-1 to TRBJ2-1; 9 nucleotides line up with TRBD2. Germline V gives CDR1 SQVTM, CDR2 ANQGSEA. V shed 6 bases, J shed 1 base, and the junction held 13 bases outside the gene matches. The CDR3 extends over 17 amino acids. The CDR3 sequence: CSVMAGGPRVSYNEQFF. DNA of the CDR3: TGCAGCGTGATGGCGGGAGGGCCTCGGGTGTCCTACAATGAGCAGTTCTTC.

The rearrangement uses TRBV7-9 and TRBJ2-7; 8 nucleotides align to TRBD1. The germline V gene encodes CDR1 SEHNR and CDR2 FQNEAQ (reference sequence). This CDR3 is 13 amino acids long. Trimming cost V 2 bases and J 5 bases; bases outside gene matches: 2. The CDR3 protein is CASSLQGADEQYF. The CDR3 region has the DNA TGTGCCAGCAGCTTACAGGGGGCGGACGAGCAGTACTTC.

The gene calls are TRBV5-6 and TRBJ2-7, with a possible D match to TRBD1 (6 bases). Germline-derived CDR1 and CDR2 are SGHDT and YYEEEE. The germline V and J ends were trimmed by 4 bases and 3 bases, with 11 bases remaining between them. CDR3 size: 13 residues. The CDR3 region is CASSIGQYYEQYF. The CDR3 nucleotides read TGTGCCAGCAGCATAGGACAGTACTACGAGCAGTACTTC. The whole variable domain, filled in from reference TRBV5-6 and TRBJ2-7, reads DAGVTQSPTHLIKTRGQQVTLRCSPKSGHDTVSWYQQALGQGPQFIFQYYEEEERQRGNFPDRFSGHQFPNYSSELNVNALLLGDSALYLCASSIGQYYEQYFGPGTRLTVT.

The J gene is TRBJ2-1, the V gene TRBV2; possible D gene TRBD2, 6 bases. The CDR3 is 14 amino acids. Trimming cost V 1 base and J 6 bases, with 10 bases left between them. The V gene's germline CDR1 is SNHLY and CDR2 FYNNEI. The DNA for the CDR3 is TGTGCCAGCAGTGAAGGTCTGGGGGGCAATGAGCAGTTCTTC. Its translation: CASSEGLGGNEQFF.

This clone is a singleton in its sample. This sequence joins TRBV3-1 (or the pseudogene TRBV3-2) and TRBJ1-1, with TRBD1 as a possible D gene (6 bases). This CDR3 is 14 amino acids long. CDR1 is LGHDT, CDR2 YNNKEL, per germline (reference sequence). The V and J ends lost 1 base and 1 base respectively, with 7 bases between them. The CDR3 region has the DNA TGTGCCAGCAGCCAAGCGGACAGGAACACTGAAGCTTTCTTT. Translated: CASSQADRNTEAFF.

This sequence joins TRBV7-9 and TRBJ2-3; 10 bases are a match to TRBD2. V shed 5 bases and J 6 bases; nucleotides not matched to a gene: 11. There are 16 residues in the CDR3. Germline V gives CDR1 SEHNR, CDR2 FQNEAQ (reference sequence). CDR3 protein: CASSPGPSGSSDTQYF. As DNA, the CDR3 is TGTGCCAGCAGCCCCGGGCCTAGCGGGAGTTCGGATACGCAGTATTTT.

In this sample, this clone turned up once. The rearrangement joins TRBV28 to TRBJ2-7; D call uncertain. Trimming left V 1 base short and J 5 bases short, with 3 bases between. The CDR3 is made up of 11 amino acids. Per the germline V gene, CDR1 is MDHEN and CDR2 is SYDVKM. CDR3 sequence reads: CASSLSDEQYF. As DNA, the CDR3 is TGTGCCAGCAGTTTATCCGACGAGCAGTACTTC.

The V and J genes are TRBV6-5 and TRBJ2-7, with 8 nucleotides matching TRBD2. The trim removed 7 bases at V and 4 bases at J, leaving 12 bases unmatched. Germline CDR1 MNHEY, CDR2 SVGAGI. This CDR3 region has 15 residues. Written as DNA, the CDR3 is TGTGCCAGCAAGCCCCGCGGTAGCGGGACGTACGAGCAGTACTTC. Protein: CASKPRGSGTYEQYF.

V gene TRBV7-2 combines with J gene TRBJ2-2; 11 nucleotides align to TRBD2. Per germline, CDR1 SGHTA and CDR2 FQGNSA. This CDR3 contains 18 residues. The V gene end was trimmed by 2 bases and the J gene end by 0 bases; junction bases not matched to a gene: 5. CDR3 region: CASSLHTSGSTNTGELFF. The CDR3, as DNA: TGTGCCAGCAGCTTACATACTAGCGGGAGTACGAACACCGGGGAGCTGTTTTTT.

This clone appeared a single time. V is TRBV18 and J is TRBJ2-7; maybe TRBD2 (6 bases). CDR1 is KGHSH, CDR2 LQKENI, per germline. The V end was cut by 2 bases, the J end by 0 bases, with 11 bases between. The CDR3 covers 15 residues. CDR3 in DNA: TGTGCCAGCTCACCAAGGGCGGGAAACTCCTACGAGCAGTACTTC. Its translation: CASSPRAGNSYEQYF.

The rearrangement joins TRBV19 to TRBJ1-2; 10 positions agree with TRBD1. Per germline, CDR1 LNHDA and CDR2 SQIVND (reference sequence). The V gene end was trimmed by 7 bases and the J gene end by 4 bases; junction bases not matched to a gene: 3. The CDR3 length is 13 residues. CDR3 in amino acids: CASMTGGGYGYTF. Here the CDR3 DNA reads TGTGCCAGTATGACAGGGGGCGGCTATGGCTACACCTTC.